This TCR beta chain was obtained from a study of identical twins. This CDR3 has 15 residues. CDR1 and CDR2 from the germline V gene are DFQATT and SNEGSKA (reference sequence). V was pared by 1 base and J by 1 base, with 4 bases of the junction left unmatched. Template switching, a step in the protocol, added a universal primer site, and cDNA carried unique molecular identifiers. TCRdb used MiXCR to reprocess the 5' RACE reads, holding one entry per CDR3 protein. The data hold around 1.7 million distinct CDR3 sequences, with around 33% observed a single time. The V and J genes are TRBV20-1 and TRBJ2-3; 8 positions agree with TRBD2. The sequence was collected from a newborn girl in good health. Sequenced input: cord blood. CDR3 sequence reads: CSARVGREGTDTQYF. The CDR3 DNA follows: TGCAGTGCTAGAGTTGGGCGGGAGGGCACAGATACGCAGTATTTT.